The 6 T cell receptor beta chains given below trace back to one sample, sequenced in a study of molecular identifiers for immune sequencing clone quantification. TCRdb reprocessed the PCR reads via MiXCR and lists one record per CDR3 protein. The table records over 90,000 distinct CDR3 sequences, about 35% of them present only once. The material sequenced was naive CD8+ T cells from blood, with Jurkat cell RNA spiked in. Subset noted: FACS-sorted CD8+CD4-CCR7+CD45RA+ naive T cells. These receptors came from a human donor in good health. Some libraries in this study had Jurkat cell RNA spiked in.

This clonotype was observed a few times. The rearrangement links TRBV9 to TRBJ2-1; TRBD2 matches 14 bases. Unmatched junction bases numbered 3, after V lost 2 bases and J lost 8 bases. The CDR3 consists of 15 residues. Germline V gives CDR1 SGDLS, CDR2 YYNGEE. CDR3 residues: CASSVGLAGVDEQFF. The CDR3, as DNA: TGTGCCAGCAGCGTGGGACTAGCGGGGGTCGATGAGCAGTTCTTC.

About this clonotype: A much larger clone differs by one base, so this may be a read error. The V call is TRBV12-3 or TRBV12-4, the J call TRBJ2-3; D call uncertain. With 2 bases removed from V and 2 bases from J, the gap between germline ends came to 8 bases. CDR3 length: 14 residues. CDR3 sequence reads: CASSLRQPTDTQYF. As DNA, the CDR3 is TGTGCCAGCAGTTTAAGGCAGCCCACAGATACGCAGTATTTT.

The J gene is TRBJ1-2, the V gene TRBV10-3; no clear D gene. Trimming took 11 bases from V and 5 from J, leaving 18 bases between them. CDR3 length: 13 amino acids. Germline V gene data show CDR1 as ENHRY and CDR2 as SYGVKD. In nucleotides, the CDR3 is TGTGCCCTTAAGGGTACAGTTGATTATGGCTACACCTTC. Amino acids: CALKGTVDYGYTF.

CDR3 sequence (DNA): TGCGCCAGCAGCGCAATACAGGGGGGAACCTACGAGCAGTACTTC. Its translation is CASSAIQGGTYEQYF. This chain links TRBV5-1 with TRBJ2-7; 8 bases are a match to TRBD1. Looked up from germline, CDR1 is SGHRS and CDR2 is YFSETQ. V lost 4 bases and J lost 2; bases outside the gene matches: 8. The CDR3 consists of 15 residues.

This clonotype occurred many times. The CDR3: CSSRGVSNIQYF. CDR3 nucleotides: TGCAGCTCTAGAGGGGTCTCCAACATTCAGTACTTC. J is TRBJ2-4 and V is TRBV29-1; TRBD1 or TRBD2 may be the D gene (5 bases each). Germline V CDR1 and CDR2: SQVTM, ANQGSEA. V was cut by 8 bases and J by 7 bases, with 15 bases left in between. This CDR3 has 12 amino acids.

In the case of this clonotype: Since no conserved phenylalanine or tryptophan closes the CDR3, a read error is the likely cause. The chain couples TRBV7-8 to TRBJ2-1, with D perhaps TRBD2 (6 bases). Germline CDR1 SGHVS, CDR2 FQNEAQ. The CDR3 is 15 amino acids. V lost 5 bases and J 2 bases, leaving 13 bases between the germline ends. This CDR3 is CASSGGTGAYNEQFY. The DNA for the CDR3 is TGTGCCAGCAGCGGCGGGACTGGCGCCTACAATGAGCAGTTCTAC.